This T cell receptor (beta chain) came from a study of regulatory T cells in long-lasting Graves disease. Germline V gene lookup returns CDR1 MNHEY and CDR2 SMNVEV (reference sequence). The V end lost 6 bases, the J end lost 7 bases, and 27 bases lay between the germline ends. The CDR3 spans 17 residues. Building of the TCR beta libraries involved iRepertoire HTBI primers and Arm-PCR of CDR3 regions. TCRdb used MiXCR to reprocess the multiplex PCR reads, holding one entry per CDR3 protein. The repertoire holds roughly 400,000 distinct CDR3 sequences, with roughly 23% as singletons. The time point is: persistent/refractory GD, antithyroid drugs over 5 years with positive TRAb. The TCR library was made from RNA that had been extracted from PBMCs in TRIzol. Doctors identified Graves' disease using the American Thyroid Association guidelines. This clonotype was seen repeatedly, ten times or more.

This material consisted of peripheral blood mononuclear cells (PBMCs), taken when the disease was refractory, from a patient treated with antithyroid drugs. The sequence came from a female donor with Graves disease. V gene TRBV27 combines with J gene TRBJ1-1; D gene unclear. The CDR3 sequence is CASSHPLNSILNLEAFF. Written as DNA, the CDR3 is TGTGCCAGCAGCCATCCTTTAAACAGTATCCTAAACCTTGAAGCTTTCTTT.